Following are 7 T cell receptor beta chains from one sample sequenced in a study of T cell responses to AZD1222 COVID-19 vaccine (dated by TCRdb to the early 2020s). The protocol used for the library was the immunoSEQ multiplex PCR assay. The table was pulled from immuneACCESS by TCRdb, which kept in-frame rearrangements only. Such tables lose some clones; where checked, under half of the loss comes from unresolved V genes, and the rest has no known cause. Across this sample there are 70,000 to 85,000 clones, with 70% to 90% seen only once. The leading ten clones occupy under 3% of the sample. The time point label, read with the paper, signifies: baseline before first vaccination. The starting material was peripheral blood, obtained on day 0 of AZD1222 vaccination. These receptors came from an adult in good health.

The CDR3 DNA sequence: TGTGCCAGCGCTACTAGCGGGGTCACCTACGAGCAGTACTTC. It yields the protein CASATSGVTYEQYF. This chain links TRBV28 with TRBJ2-7; TRBD2 aligns across 10 bases. The germline V gene has CDR1 MDHEN and CDR2 SYDVKM. The CDR3 consists of 14 residues. The J segment lost 2 bases and the V segment lost 8 bases, leaving 6 bases of the junction unmatched.

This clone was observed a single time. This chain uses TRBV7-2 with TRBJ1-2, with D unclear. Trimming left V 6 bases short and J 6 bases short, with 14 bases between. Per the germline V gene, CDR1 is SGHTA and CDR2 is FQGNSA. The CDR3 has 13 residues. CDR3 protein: CASRLDSGDGYTF. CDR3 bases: TGTGCCAGCAGATTGGACTCCGGAGATGGCTACACCTTC.

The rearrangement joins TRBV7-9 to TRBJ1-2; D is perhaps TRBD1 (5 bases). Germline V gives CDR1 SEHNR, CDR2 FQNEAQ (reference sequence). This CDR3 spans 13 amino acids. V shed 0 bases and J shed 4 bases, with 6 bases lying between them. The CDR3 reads CASSLAGAYGYTF. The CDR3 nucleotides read TGTGCCAGCAGCTTAGCAGGGGCCTATGGCTACACCTTC.

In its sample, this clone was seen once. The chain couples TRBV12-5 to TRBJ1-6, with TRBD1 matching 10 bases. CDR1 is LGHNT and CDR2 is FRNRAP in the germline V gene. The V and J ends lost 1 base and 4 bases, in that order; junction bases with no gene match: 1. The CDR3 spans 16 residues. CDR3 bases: TGTGCTAGTGGTTTGGGGGGACAGGGGTATAATTCACCCCTCCACTTT. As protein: CASGLGGQGYNSPLHF. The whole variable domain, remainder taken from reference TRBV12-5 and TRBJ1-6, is DARVTQTPRHKVTEMGQEVTMRCQPILGHNTVFWYRQTMMQGLELLAYFRNRAPLDDSGMPKDRFSAEMPDATLATLKIQPSEPRDSAVYFCASGLGGQGYNSPLHFGNGTRLTVT.

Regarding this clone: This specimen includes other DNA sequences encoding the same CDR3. The CDR3 nucleotides are TGTGCCAGCAGGGACAGAGCTAATGAAAAACTGTTTTTT. Its protein product is CASRDRANEKLFF. This chain links TRBV2 with TRBJ1-4; D possibly corresponds to TRBD1 (6 bases). Germline V CDR1 and CDR2: SNHLY, FYNNEI. The V gene lost 6 bases and the J gene lost 3 bases, with 8 bases spanning the gap. CDR3 length equals 13 residues. The variable domain in full, completed from reference TRBV2 and TRBJ1-4, reads EPEVTQTPSHQVTQMGQEVILRCVPISNHLYFYWYRQILGQKVEFLVSFYNNEISEKSEIFDDQFSVERPDGSNFTLKIRSTKLEDSAMYFCASRDRANEKLFFGSGTQLSVL.

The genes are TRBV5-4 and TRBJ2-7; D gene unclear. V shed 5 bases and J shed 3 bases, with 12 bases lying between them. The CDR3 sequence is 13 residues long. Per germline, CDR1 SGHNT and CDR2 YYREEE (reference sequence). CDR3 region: CASRSTGSYEQYF. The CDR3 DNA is TGTGCCAGCAGGAGTACTGGAAGCTACGAGCAGTACTTC.

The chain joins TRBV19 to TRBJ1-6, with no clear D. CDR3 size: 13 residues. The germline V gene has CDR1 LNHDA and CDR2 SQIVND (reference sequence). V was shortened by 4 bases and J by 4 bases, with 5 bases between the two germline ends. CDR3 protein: CASSNEYNSPLHF. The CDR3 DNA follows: TGTGCCAGTAGTAATGAGTATAATTCACCCCTCCACTTT.